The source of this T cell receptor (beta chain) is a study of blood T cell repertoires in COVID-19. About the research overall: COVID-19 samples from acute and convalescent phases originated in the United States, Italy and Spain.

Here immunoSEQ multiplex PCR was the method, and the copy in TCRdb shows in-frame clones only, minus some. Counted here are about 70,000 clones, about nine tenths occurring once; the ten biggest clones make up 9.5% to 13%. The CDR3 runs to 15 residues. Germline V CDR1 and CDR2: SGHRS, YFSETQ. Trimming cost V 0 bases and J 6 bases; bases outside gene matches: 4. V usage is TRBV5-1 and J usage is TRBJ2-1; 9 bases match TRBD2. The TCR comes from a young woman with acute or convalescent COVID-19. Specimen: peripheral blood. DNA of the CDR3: TGCGCCAGCAGCTTGGTCGTTAGCGGGGGCAATGAGCAGTTCTTC. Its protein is CASSLVVSGGNEQFF.